This TCR beta chain came from a study of early stage breast cancer tumors. Study conclusions and caveats: Compared with adjacent normal breast, tumors showed about 2.5-fold denser, more clonal T cells. Bulk DNA sequencing of unsorted cells missed chain pairing and markers.

In the case of this clone: Antigen specificity is unknown.

The germline V gene has CDR1 MRHNA and CDR2 SNTAGT. Trimming at V came to 5 bases and at J to 9 bases, leaving 13 bases not matched to a gene. The CDR3 runs to 15 residues. Each sample had two DNA replicates, around 0.45 ug blood or approximately 1.5 ug tissue. The data were produced by immunoSEQ multiplex PCR, yet TCRdb's version contains in-frame clones alone and is incomplete. The data show tens of thousands of clones, roughly 73% seen once. Sequenced sample: blood. The sequence derives from a person in their 40s with breast cancer. The chain links TRBV6-4 to TRBJ2-1; 7 nucleotides agree with TRBD1. The CDR3 sequence is CASSRSSGQIPEQFF. CDR3 bases: TGTGCCAGCAGTCGTTCATCGGGACAGATACCTGAGCAGTTCTTC.